A selection of T cell receptor beta chains follows, all from one sample in a study of T cells in Graves' hyperthyroidism and ophthalmopathy. Each CDR3 protein gets one entry after TCRdb re-called the multiplex PCR reads with MiXCR. The sample consists of some 690,000 distinct CDR3 sequences, 17% of them appearing once. Sequenced input: blood. These receptors originate from a man aged 45-65 years with Graves' hyperthyroidism. CDR3s include the opening cysteine and the closing phenylalanine or tryptophan. The D gene is left open where the match is weak. Only part of the rows carry a size: once, few, many, or a class if the clone is expanded.

TRBV7-9,TRBJ2-2,-,TRBD1,CASSPNLYRGTANTGELFF,TGTGCCAGCAGCCCAAATCTCTATAGGGGGACAGCTAACACCGGGGAGCTGTTTTTT
TRBV10-1,TRBJ2-1,few,-,CASSPSHSLTNEQFF,TGCGCCAGCAGCCCGAGCCATTCCCTGACCAATGAGCAGTTCTTC
TRBV27,TRBJ2-1,few,-,CASSSTLVGDEQFF,TGTGCCAGCAGTTCTACCTTGGTTGGGGATGAGCAGTTCTTC
TRBV27,TRBJ1-1,many,-,CASRTDAATEAFF,TGTGCCAGCAGAACGGACGCTGCGACTGAAGCTTTCTTT
TRBV14,TRBJ1-1,few,-,CASSRLGRRFFEAFF,TGTGCCAGCAGCCGATTAGGACGGAGATTTTTTGAAGCTTTCTTT
TRBV5-5,TRBJ2-7,few,-,CASSLFSDEQYF,TGTGCCAGCAGCTTATTCTCGGACGAGCAGTACTTC
TRBV2,TRBJ2-3,many,-,CASSETLGGDTQYF,TGTGCCAGCAGTGAAACCCTCGGTGGGGATACGCAGTATTTT
TRBV7-2,TRBJ2-7,-,TRBD2,CASWRPGLAGEDSYEQYF,TGTGCCAGCTGGCGTCCGGGACTAGCGGGTGAGGACTCCTACGAGCAGTACTTC
TRBV28,TRBJ2-3,many,TRBD2,CASRGLAGGDHTQYF,TGTGCCAGCAGAGGACTAGCGGGAGGGGATCATACGCAGTATTTT
TRBV18,TRBJ1-2,-,-,CASSISAGDGYTF,TGTGCCAGCTCAATCTCAGCAGGGGATGGCTACACCTTC
TRBV5-1,TRBJ2-1,-,-,CASSSEGRIYNEQFF,TGCGCCAGCAGCTCCGAGGGGCGGATATACAATGAGCAGTTCTTC
TRBV29-1,TRBJ2-1,few,-,CSVSDYLQFF,TGCAGCGTTTCGGACTATTTGCAGTTCTTC
TRBV14,TRBJ2-3,-,-,CASSQLQGHTQYF,TGTGCCAGCAGCCAGCTACAAGGTCATACGCAGTATTTT
TRBV9,TRBJ2-3,-,-,CASGGGTLTDTQYF,TGTGCCAGCGGGGGCGGGACCCTCACAGATACGCAGTATTTT
TRBV7-9,TRBJ1-2,many,TRBD1,CASSPDRRDRGPTNYGYTF,TGTGCCAGCAGCCCCGACCGGAGGGACAGGGGGCCGACTAACTATGGCTACACCTTC
TRBV11-2,TRBJ2-2,many,-,CASSFPRGLNTGELFF,TGTGCCAGCAGCTTTCCCAGAGGGTTGAACACCGGGGAGCTGTTTTTT
TRBV11-2,TRBJ2-7,-,TRBD2,CASRLAGGRGNEQYF,TGTGCCAGCAGGTTAGCGGGAGGGAGGGGAAACGAGCAGTACTTC
TRBV13,TRBJ2-7,many,-,CASSSYSGTLSYEQYF,TGTGCCAGCAGCTCCTACTCCGGGACACTCTCCTACGAGCAGTACTTC
TRBV30,TRBJ2-2,-,TRBD2,CAWSVLALGTGELFF,TGTGCCTGGAGTGTACTAGCGCTGGGTACCGGGGAGCTGTTTTTT
TRBV3-1,TRBJ2-7,many,TRBD1,CASSHDRVYEQYF,TGTGCCAGCAGCCACGACAGGGTCTACGAGCAGTACTTC
TRBV20-1,TRBJ2-5,-,TRBD2,CSAKREFTETQYF,TGCAGTGCGAAGCGGGAGTTCACAGAGACCCAGTACTTC
TRBV27,TRBJ1-2,few,-,CASRADGLYGYTF,TGTGCCAGCAGGGCCGATGGTCTCTATGGCTACACCTTC
TRBV12-3/TRBV12-4,TRBJ2-7,many,TRBD2,CASSPRTSGSSYEQYF,TGTGCCAGCAGTCCGCGGACTAGCGGGAGTTCCTACGAGCAGTACTTC
TRBV7-3,TRBJ2-1,many,-,CASSLGESTYNEQFF,TGTGCCAGCAGCTTGGGGGAGAGCACCTACAATGAGCAGTTCTTC
TRBV12-3/TRBV12-4,TRBJ2-2,many,TRBD1,CASRDRGPGELFF,TGTGCCAGCAGGGACAGGGGTCCCGGGGAGCTGTTTTTT
TRBV11-2,TRBJ2-1,many,TRBD2,CASSLEGREGLYNEQFF,TGTGCCAGCAGCTTAGAAGGGCGGGAGGGACTATACAATGAGCAGTTCTTC
TRBV9,TRBJ1-3,few,-,CASSVGFSGNTIYF,TGTGCCAGCAGCGTAGGCTTCTCTGGAAACACCATATATTTT
TRBV5-4,TRBJ2-3,few,-,CASSRGGSSSTDTQYF,TGTGCCAGCAGCCGGGGTGGCAGTTCCTCCACAGATACGCAGTATTTT
TRBV20-1,TRBJ1-1,many,TRBD1,CSARDRNTEAFF,TGCAGTGCACGGGACAGGAACACTGAAGCTTTCTTT
TRBV4-3,TRBJ2-1,-,-,CASSQELFSGISYNEQFF,TGCGCCAGCAGCCAAGAACTATTCAGCGGAATCTCCTACAATGAGCAGTTCTTC
TRBV10-3,TRBJ1-1,-,TRBD1,CAISPGTGSGVMNTEAFF,TGTGCCATCAGTCCCGGGACAGGCTCCGGTGTTATGAACACTGAAGCTTTCTTT
TRBV19,TRBJ2-7,few,TRBD2,CASSIREGEQYF,TGTGCCAGTAGTATCAGGGAGGGCGAGCAGTACTTC
TRBV28,TRBJ2-7,-,TRBD2,CASGGLAGPYEQYF,TGTGCCAGCGGGGGACTAGCGGGTCCCTACGAGCAGTACTTC
TRBV27,TRBJ1-2,many,-,CASSRGSRYGYTF,TGTGCCAGCAGTCGAGGTTCTCGCTATGGCTACACCTTC
TRBV6-2/TRBV6-3,TRBJ2-1,-,TRBD2,CASSKRDGVYNEQFF,TGTGCCAGCAGCAAGCGGGACGGGGTATACAATGAGCAGTTCTTC
TRBV19,TRBJ2-7,few,-,CASSIRGNIYEQYF,TGTGCCAGTAGTATAAGGGGAAATATCTACGAGCAGTACTTC
TRBV6-2/TRBV6-3,TRBJ2-1,-,-,CASSPGSVPYNEQFF,TGTGCCAGCAGTCCTGGGTCTGTACCCTACAATGAGCAGTTCTTC
TRBV6-5,TRBJ2-1,-,TRBD2,CASSYEQGGLAGRKFF,TGTGCCAGCAGTTACGAACAGGGAGGACTAGCGGGTAGGAAGTTCTTC
TRBV5-6,TRBJ2-4,few,-,CASSSGTDIQYF,TGTGCCAGCAGCTCAGGGACGGACATTCAGTACTTC
TRBV5-1,TRBJ2-5,few,-,CASSLDTNQETQYF,TGCGCCAGCAGCCTTGACACGAACCAAGAGACCCAGTACTTC
TRBV20-1,TRBJ2-1,many,-,CSAREQAVEQFF,TGCAGTGCTAGAGAACAAGCGGTTGAGCAGTTCTTC
TRBV6-2/TRBV6-3,TRBJ2-7,many,TRBD2,CASSRGTELAGVSYEQYF,TGTGCCAGCAGCCGAGGGACAGAACTAGCGGGAGTCTCCTACGAGCAGTACTTC
TRBV6-6,TRBJ2-3,-,TRBD2,CASSYSGLAEDTQYF,TGTGCCAGCAGTTACTCGGGACTAGCGGAAGATACGCAGTATTTT
TRBV20-1,TRBJ1-1,many,-,CSARRTASTEAFF,TGCAGTGCTAGAAGGACAGCGAGCACTGAAGCTTTCTTT
TRBV4-1,TRBJ2-5,-,-,CASSQVGLALSQETQYF,TGCGCCAGCAGCCAAGTAGGCCTAGCGCTTTCCCAAGAGACCCAGTACTTC
TRBV10-3,TRBJ1-1,many,-,CAISEGFSSEAFF,TGTGCCATCAGCGAGGGATTTAGCTCTGAAGCTTTCTTT
TRBV5-1,TRBJ2-5,few,-,CASSARGLGETQYF,TGCGCCAGCAGCGCCAGGGGTTTAGGGGAGACCCAGTACTTC
TRBV9,TRBJ2-2,few,-,CASSVGLVETGELFF,TGTGCCAGCAGCGTAGGACTAGTGGAAACCGGGGAGCTGTTTTTT
TRBV28,TRBJ2-2,-,-,CASSPSRPTSTGELFF,TGTGCCAGCAGCCCGTCCAGACCGACGAGCACCGGGGAGCTGTTTTTT
TRBV29-1,TRBJ1-2,few,-,CSVGDNYGYTF,TGCAGCGTTGGGGACAACTATGGCTACACCTTC
TRBV28,TRBJ2-2,many,-,CASSLGARGSTGELFF,TGTGCCAGCAGTTTAGGGGCGCGAGGGAGCACCGGGGAGCTGTTTTTT
TRBV6-8,TRBJ2-4,many,-,CASSYSRRTDENIQYF,TGTGCCAGCAGTTACTCGAGGAGGACAGACGAAAACATTCAGTACTTC
TRBV6-5,TRBJ2-2,many,-,CASSYSGANTGELFF,TGTGCCAGCAGTTACTCAGGGGCGAACACCGGGGAGCTGTTTTTT
TRBV6-5,TRBJ2-7,many,TRBD1,CASSYSAGGDYEQYF,TGTGCCAGCAGTTACTCGGCAGGGGGCGACTACGAGCAGTACTTC
TRBV9,TRBJ2-2,few,-,CASSVGPDRNTGELFF,TGTGCCAGCAGCGTAGGGCCAGATCGGAACACCGGGGAGCTGTTTTTT
TRBV18,TRBJ2-7,many,-,CASSPRSPGAPYEQYF,TGTGCCAGCTCACCACGGTCCCCAGGGGCCCCCTACGAGCAGTACTTC
TRBV19,TRBJ2-2,-,-,CASSIDRNGELFF,TGTGCCAGTAGTATAGACAGGAACGGGGAGCTGTTTTTT
TRBV6-1,TRBJ1-6,many,TRBD1,CASSWTGGLGNSPLHF,TGTGCCAGCAGTTGGACAGGGGGATTGGGAAATTCACCCCTCCACTTT
TRBV9,TRBJ2-7,-,TRBD1,CASSSPVTGEPLEQYF,TGTGCCAGCAGCTCCCCCGTGACAGGGGAGCCTCTCGAGCAGTACTTC
TRBV7-3,TRBJ2-1,few,TRBD2,CASSFPGLAYHEQFF,TGTGCCAGCAGCTTTCCGGGACTAGCGTACCATGAGCAGTTCTTC